This TCR beta chain was identified during a study of T cells in Graves' hyperthyroidism and ophthalmopathy. Regarding the study as a whole: Ophthalmopathy was separated from stable hyperthyroidism by a 13 V-J model.

This clonotype was counted at least ten times. The antigen is not known. Patients were excluded for uncontrolled infection, other autoimmune disease, pregnancy or lactation. Clinical symptoms, serum thyroxine and TRAb, thyroid ultrasound and orbital computed tomography together formed the diagnostic basis. Extraction of PBMCs used roughly 9.3 ml of fresh peripheral blood. The J segment lost 5 bases and the V segment lost 3 bases, leaving 7 bases of the junction unmatched. This CDR3 contains 16 residues. Researchers amplified the TCR beta CDR3 regions from RNA transcripts. Using the HTBI primer set, a first-round RT-PCR was run on the TCR CDR3. TCRdb re-derived calls from the multiplex PCR reads in MiXCR, one entry per CDR3 protein. Among around 300,000 distinct CDR3 sequences, roughly 13% were seen once, and the ten largest hold about 8%.

Sequencing was carried out using blood. The genes are TRBV12-3 or TRBV12-4 and TRBJ1-4; 9 bases map to TRBD1. This clonotype originated in a woman in her twenties or thirties with Graves' hyperthyroidism that later progressed to Graves' ophthalmopathy. The CDR3, as DNA: TGTGCCAGCAGTTTGCTGGGACAGGGTCTCAATGAAAAACTGTTTTTT. Translation: CASSLLGQGLNEKLFF.